The 28 T cell receptor beta chains given below trace back to one sample, sequenced in a study of cytomegalovirus exposure and HLA in healthy donors. Primers for the PCR totalled 60 Vbeta and 13 Jbeta. Measured with immunoSEQ multiplex PCR; TCRdb has only the in-frame clones, and not every one. The sample yields around 110,000 clones, 9% to 10% seen once. Sequenced input: PBMCs. These receptors were taken from a young man in good health and CMV-seronegative.

A few counts support this clone. For the CDR3, the DNA is TGTGCCAGCAGTGACCGGGACTTCACCTACGAGCAGTACTTC. Translated, it gives CASSDRDFTYEQYF. The V call is TRBV6-5, the J call TRBJ2-7; the D gene is possibly TRBD2 (6 bases). In germline, CDR1 is MNHEY, CDR2 SVGAGI. This CDR3 has 14 residues. The ends were cut back, 5 bases at V and 2 bases at J, with 13 bases in the middle.

The rearrangement links TRBV6-5 to TRBJ2-7; D may be TRBD1 (6 bases). Germline V CDR1 and CDR2: MNHEY, SVGAGI. CDR3 length equals 15 residues. The ends were cut back, 0 bases at V and 5 bases at J, with 14 bases in the middle. The CDR3 DNA reads TGTGCCAGCAGTTACTCGAGGGACATCCCCCACGAGCAGTACTTC. Translating it yields CASSYSRDIPHEQYF.

The chain employs TRBV7-6 and TRBJ2-1; 9 nucleotides align to TRBD1. The germline V gene has CDR1 SGHVS and CDR2 FNYEAQ. V was pared by 5 bases and J by 0 bases, with 5 bases of the junction left unmatched. The CDR3 has 16 amino acids. CDR3 in amino acids: CASSPRQGGSYNEQFF. In DNA, the CDR3 is TGTGCCAGCAGCCCCCGACAGGGGGGCTCCTACAATGAGCAGTTCTTC.

The chain combines TRBV13 with TRBJ1-1, with D maybe TRBD1 (6 bases). The CDR3 has 14 residues. From germline, CDR1 is PRHDT and CDR2 FYEKMQ (reference sequence). The V gene lost 4 bases and the J gene lost 2 bases, with 11 bases spanning the gap. This chain's CDR3 is CASSWWDTNTEAFF. CDR3 in DNA: TGTGCCAGCAGCTGGTGGGACACTAACACTGAAGCTTTCTTT.

CDR3 amino acids: CASSSVGLAGPYEQYF. The CDR3 nucleotides are TGTGCCAGCAGCTCCGTCGGACTAGCGGGACCCTACGAGCAGTACTTC. The gene calls are TRBV11-3 and TRBJ2-7; 12 nucleotides align to TRBD2. Trimming took 4 bases from V and 2 from J; bases not matched to a gene: 6. CDR1 and CDR2 from the germline V gene are SGHNT and YENEEA. This CDR3 is built from 16 residues.

This clone was found a few times. The V call is TRBV27, the J call TRBJ2-7, with D maybe TRBD1 (5 bases). The CDR3 covers 15 residues. Germline loops: CDR1 MNHEY, CDR2 SMNVEV (reference sequence). Trimming took 5 bases from V and 0 from J, leaving 14 bases between them. The CDR3 spells CASSAGLSSSYEQYF. CDR3 nucleotide sequence: TGTGCCAGCAGTGCAGGGTTATCGAGCTCCTACGAGCAGTACTTC.

The V call is TRBV6-6, the J call TRBJ2-1; TRBD2 aligns across 12 bases. The germline CDR1 and CDR2 sequences are MNHNY and SVGAGI (reference sequence). The V and J ends lost 6 bases and 8 bases, in that order; junction bases with no gene match: 8. This CDR3 is 15 amino acids long. The CDR3 nucleotides are TGTGCCAGCAGCCCCGGACTAGCGGGAACTTATGAGCAGTTCTTC. Its translation: CASSPGLAGTYEQFF.

This clone was counted between two and nine times. The chain couples TRBV9 to TRBJ2-2; 10 bases map to TRBD1. Germline V lookup: CDR1 SGDLS, CDR2 YYNGEE. V shed 4 bases and J 6 bases; nucleotides not matched to a gene: 12. The CDR3 has 17 residues. DNA for the CDR3: TGTGCCAGCAGCTTCCTAGAAGGGACAGGGGTTTCCGGGGAGCTGTTTTTT. It encodes CASSFLEGTGVSGELFF.

The CDR3 reads CASSLGGFDREYGYTF. The CDR3 nucleotides are TGTGCCAGCAGTTTAGGCGGGTTCGACAGGGAGTATGGCTACACCTTC. This chain links TRBV28 with TRBJ1-2; 7 nucleotides line up with TRBD1. CDR3 length: 16 amino acids. V gave up 2 bases and J gave up 5 bases; unmatched junction bases: 11. CDR1 is MDHEN, CDR2 SYDVKM, per germline.

This clone was observed a handful of times. J is TRBJ1-2 and V is TRBV6-5; the match to TRBD1 covers 8 bases. V gave up 7 bases and J gave up 8 bases; unmatched junction bases: 9. CDR3 length: 13 residues. Per germline, CDR1 MNHEY and CDR2 SVGAGI. CDR3 coding DNA: TGTGCCAGCACTAAGACAGGGGCGGGGGGCTACACCTTC. Its protein product is CASTKTGAGGYTF.

This clone was counted a few times. CDR3 sequence (DNA): TGTGCCTGGAGACAACTGGCGGTTCTCTCTGGAAACACCATATATTTT. Translated: CAWRQLAVLSGNTIYF. This sequence joins TRBV30 and TRBJ1-3; no firm D call. The CDR3 covers 16 residues. V was cut by 3 bases and J by 0 bases, with 15 bases left in between. The germline CDR1 and CDR2 sequences are GTSNPN and SVGIG (reference sequence). Complete variable domain (other parts from reference TRBV30 and TRBJ1-3): SQTIHQWPATLVQPVGSPLSLECTVEGTSNPNLYWYRQAAGRGLQLLFYSVGIGQISSEVPQNLSASRPQDRQFILSSKKLLLSDSGFYLCAWRQLAVLSGNTIYFGEGSWLTVV.

This clone was counted only a few times. Germline is not matched at one junction end, which may reflect a read error. V is TRBV25-1 and J is TRBJ1-6; possibly TRBD1 for D (5 bases). The CDR3 runs to 12 residues. Per the germline V gene, CDR1 is MGHDK and CDR2 is SYGVNS. The CDR3 loop reads CASSEQVSHLHF. Here the CDR3 DNA reads TGTGCAAGCAGTGAACAGGTTTCACACCTCCACTTT. Filled out from reference TRBV25-1 and TRBJ1-6, the complete variable domain reads EADIYQTPRYLVIGTGKKITLECSQTMGHDKMYWYQQDPGMELHLIHYSYGVNSTEKGDLSSESTVSRIRTEHFPLTLESARPSHTSQYLCASSEQVSHLHFGNGTRLTVT.

The chain has TRBV6-5 and TRBJ1-5; 8 bases align to TRBD1. There are 14 residues in the CDR3. CDR1 and CDR2 from the germline V gene are MNHEY and SVGAGI. With 5 bases clipped from V and 4 bases from J, the junction kept 4 bases outside the gene matches. CDR3 DNA: TGTGCCAGCAGTCGGGACAGGAGGAATCAGCCCCAGCATTTT. As protein: CASSRDRRNQPQHF.

As concerns this clone: At the DNA level, this CDR3 is encoded by other sequences in the same sample as well. V and J are TRBV10-3 and TRBJ2-7, with TRBD2 matching over 8 bases. CDR3 size: 14 residues. With 0 bases clipped from V and 7 bases from J, the junction kept 5 bases outside the gene matches. Germline V lookup: CDR1 ENHRY, CDR2 SYGVKD. CDR3 in DNA: TGTGCCATCAGTGAGTCGGGACTAGGGGAAGAGCAGTACTTC. This encodes CAISESGLGEEQYF.

The chain couples TRBV27 to TRBJ1-1; maybe TRBD1 (5 bases). CDR3 length: 16 residues. In germline, CDR1 is MNHEY, CDR2 SMNVEV (reference sequence). Trimming pared 0 bases from V and 5 bases from J, leaving 16 bases between. The CDR3 is CASSLSGFGGRTEAFF. The CDR3 DNA follows: TGTGCCAGCAGTTTATCGGGGTTCGGGGGGAGGACTGAAGCTTTCTTT.

In this sample, this clone turned up a few times. The V gene is TRBV2, the J gene TRBJ2-3; 11 bases are a match to TRBD2. Germline-derived CDR1 and CDR2 are SNHLY and FYNNEI. V was pared by 6 bases and J by 0 bases, with 11 bases of the junction left unmatched. The CDR3 spans 18 residues. The DNA of the CDR3 is TGTGCCAGCAGCAAAGGGGCTAGCGGGAGGCAGAGCACAGATACGCAGTATTTT. It yields the protein CASSKGASGRQSTDTQYF.

This clone was counted only a few times. The chain couples TRBV28 to TRBJ1-1; D remains unclear. Germline V lookup: CDR1 MDHEN, CDR2 SYDVKM. Deletions cut 3 bases from V and 1 base from J, with 15 bases between. The CDR3 contains 16 residues. Here the CDR3 reads CASSFIGRRKNTEAFF. CDR3 bases: TGTGCCAGCAGTTTTATAGGGCGGAGGAAGAACACTGAAGCTTTCTTT.

This clone was detected a few times. This sequence joins TRBV30 and TRBJ1-3; the D gene is possibly TRBD1 (5 bases). The germline V gene encodes CDR1 GTSNPN and CDR2 SVGIG (reference sequence). Trimming stripped 5 bases from V and 0 bases from J, with 8 bases between. The CDR3 totals 13 residues. The CDR3 sequence: CAWGHFSGNTIYF. In nucleotides, the CDR3 is TGTGCCTGGGGACATTTCTCTGGAAACACCATATATTTT.

This chain uses TRBV19 with TRBJ1-2, with a tentative D call TRBD1 (6 bases). CDR3 size: 14 residues. Trimming cost V 6 bases and J 0 bases, with 11 bases left between them. In germline, CDR1 is LNHDA, CDR2 SQIVND (reference sequence). The CDR3 DNA sequence: TGTGCCAGTAGCAGGACAGCAGCTAACTATGGCTACACCTTC. This encodes CASSRTAANYGYTF.

This sequence joins TRBV28 and TRBJ2-2, with D possibly being TRBD2 (6 bases). CDR1 and CDR2 (germline): MDHEN, SYDVKM. The germline V and J ends were trimmed by 4 bases and 1 base, with 16 bases remaining between them. The CDR3 covers 17 residues. CDR3 sequence reads: CASSSPYGGKNTGELFF. CDR3 bases: TGTGCCAGCAGTTCACCTTATGGGGGGAAGAACACCGGGGAGCTGTTTTTT.

The rearrangement joins TRBV27 to TRBJ2-3; the D is unclear. Deletions cut 6 bases from V and 1 base from J, with 14 bases between. CDR1 and CDR2 from the germline V gene are MNHEY and SMNVEV (reference sequence). The CDR3 loop spans 15 amino acids. CDR3 bases: TGTGCCAGCAGCTTACGGGTTCGCGGCACAGATACGCAGTATTTT. Protein: CASSLRVRGTDTQYF.

This rearrangement joins TRBV10-1 to TRBJ1-2; a weak D match, TRBD1 (6 bases). The CDR3 is 13 amino acids. CDR1 is WNHNN, CDR2 SYGVQD, per germline (reference sequence). V lost 6 bases and J lost 2, with 10 bases in between. The CDR3 region is CASSQDRNYGYTF. The CDR3 nucleotides are TGCGCCAGCAGCCAGGACAGAAACTATGGCTACACCTTC.

This clone turned up a few times. The chain combines TRBV28 with TRBJ2-2; TRBD1 agrees at 11 bases. V lost 9 bases, J lost 5 bases, and 11 bases stayed unmatched. The CDR3 is made up of 16 amino acids. Germline V CDR1 and CDR2: MDHEN, SYDVKM. CDR3 DNA sequence: TGTGCCAGTAAAGATACCGGGACAGGGGGGACCGGGGAGCTGTTTTTT. This codes for CASKDTGTGGTGELFF.

This clone occurred a few times. The V call is TRBV5-6, the J call TRBJ1-1, with D possibly TRBD1 on 5 matching bases. The CDR3 has 16 residues. Germline-derived CDR1 and CDR2 are SGHDT and YYEEEE. The ends were cut back, 0 bases at V and 2 bases at J, with 14 bases in the middle. Here the CDR3 DNA reads TGTGCCAGCAGCTTGGGGCAGGCGGGGGGTAACACTGAAGCTTTCTTT. Translation: CASSLGQAGGNTEAFF.

This clone was seen a few times. The gene calls are TRBV11-3 and TRBJ2-7, with 7 bases matching TRBD1. With V trimmed by 5 bases and J by 5 bases, 15 bases remained unmatched. Germline CDR1 reads SGHNT; CDR2 reads YENEEA. This CDR3 is 16 amino acids long. The CDR3 sequence: CASSPGYTTGQDEQYF. CDR3 bases: TGTGCCAGCAGCCCGGGGTATACGACAGGGCAGGACGAGCAGTACTTC.

This clone was seen just once. The V call is TRBV9, the J call TRBJ2-1, with 7 nucleotides matching TRBD2. The CDR3 is 17 amino acids. Germline CDR1 SGDLS, CDR2 YYNGEE. V lost 4 bases to trimming and J lost 5 bases; unmatched junction nucleotides: 15. CDR3 amino acids: CASSTPLRAGVNNEQFF. In DNA, the CDR3 is TGTGCCAGCAGCACCCCCCTCCGGGCGGGGGTAAACAATGAGCAGTTCTTC.

This clone was seen only a few times. At one of its ends the junction is not consistent with the germline gene, which may arise from a read error. This chain connects TRBV7-2 to TRBJ2-2; D is perhaps TRBD2 (5 bases). Germline assignment: CDR1 SGHTA and CDR2 FQGNSA. CDR3 length equals 11 residues. CDR3 in amino acids: CASSLPGELFF. CDR3 DNA sequence: TGTGCCAGCAGCTTACCCGGGGAGTTGTTTTTT. Full variable domain (remainder filled in from reference TRBV7-2 and TRBJ2-2): GAGVSQSPSNKVTEKGKDVELRCDPISGHTALYWYRQSLGQGLEFLIYFQGNSAPDKSGLPSDRFSAERTGGSVSTLTIQRTQQEDSAVYLCASSLPGELFFGEGSRLTVL.

This rearrangement joins TRBV4-1 to TRBJ1-3; unclear D gene. V lost 0 bases and J lost 3, with 9 bases in between. Germline V gene data show CDR1 as MGHRA and CDR2 as YSYEKL. The length of the CDR3 is 15 residues. The CDR3 is CASSQESTIGNTIYF. The CDR3 DNA sequence: TGCGCCAGCAGCCAAGAGTCGACTATTGGAAACACCATATATTTT.